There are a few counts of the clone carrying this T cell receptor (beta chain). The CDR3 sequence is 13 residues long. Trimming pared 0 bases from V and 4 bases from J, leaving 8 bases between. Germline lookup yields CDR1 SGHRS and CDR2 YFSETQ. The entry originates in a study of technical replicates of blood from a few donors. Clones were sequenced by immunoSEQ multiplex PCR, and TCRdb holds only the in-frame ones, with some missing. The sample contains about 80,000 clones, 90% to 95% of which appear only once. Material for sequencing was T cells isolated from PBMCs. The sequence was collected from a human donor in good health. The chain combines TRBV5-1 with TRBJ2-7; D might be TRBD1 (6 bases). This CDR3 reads CASSLDRAYEQYF. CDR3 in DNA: TGCGCCAGCAGCTTGGACAGGGCTTACGAGCAGTACTTC.